One and the same sample provided the 23 T cell receptor beta chains below, sequenced in a study of blood T cells in healthy people across ages. A sample-barcoded 5' primer and a J-beta primer mix were used in a second PCR of roughly 7 to 11 cycles. TCRdb independently ran MiXCR on the 5' RACE reads; one entry per CDR3 protein. In the table there are 800,000 or so distinct CDR3 sequences, more than 20% of which are singletons. The same specimen was also included in a second study, on T cells of mothers and their children.

Sample: blood. These receptors came from a boy between 10 and 17 years old in good health.

This clonotype appeared a few times. This rearrangement joins TRBV6-6 to TRBJ2-4; 11 bases line up with TRBD1. The CDR3 is 16 amino acids. The germline gives CDR1 MNHNY, CDR2 SVGAGI (reference sequence). V shed 0 bases and J 8 bases; nucleotides not matched to a gene: 6. CDR3: CASSYSSGTGGDIQYF. The CDR3 nucleotides are TGTGCCAGCAGTTACTCCTCGGGGACAGGGGGGGACATTCAGTACTTC.

This clonotype was observed a handful of times. This chain links TRBV27 with TRBJ1-2; possibly TRBD1 for D (5 bases). Trimming stripped 5 bases from V and 4 bases from J, with 14 bases between. The CDR3 length is 14 residues. Per the germline V gene, CDR1 is MNHEY and CDR2 is SMNVEV (reference sequence). This chain's CDR3 is CASSPGSSPYGYTF. CDR3 in DNA: TGTGCCAGCAGTCCAGGGTCCTCTCCCTATGGCTACACCTTC.

CDR3 sequence reads: CASSQVFGGTVRDTQYF. In DNA, the CDR3 is TGTGCCAGCAGCCAAGTATTCGGGGGAACCGTTAGAGATACGCAGTATTTT. The chain carries TRBV14 and TRBJ2-3; possible D gene TRBD2, 6 bases. Germline V gives CDR1 SGHDN, CDR2 FVKESK. This CDR3 is 17 amino acids long. The V gene lost 1 base and the J gene lost 5 bases, with 19 bases spanning the gap.

The chain is built from TRBV29-1 and TRBJ2-2; D may be TRBD1 (6 bases). The CDR3 is 13 amino acids. With 7 bases removed from V and 1 base from J, the gap between germline ends came to 10 bases. CDR1 and CDR2 from the germline V gene are SQVTM and ANQGSEA. The DNA of the CDR3 is TGCAGCGCCAAACAGGGGAACACCGGGGAGCTGTTTTTT. Protein: CSAKQGNTGELFF.

The rearrangement links TRBV2 to TRBJ2-1, with 8 positions matching TRBD2. Trimming at V came to 6 bases and at J to 0 bases, leaving 7 bases not matched to a gene. This CDR3 is built from 16 residues. Per the germline V gene, CDR1 is SNHLY and CDR2 is FYNNEI. CDR3 sequence: CASRSPGTSSYNEQFF. For the CDR3, the DNA is TGTGCCAGCAGGAGCCCCGGGACTAGCTCCTACAATGAGCAGTTCTTC.

This clonotype was picked up a small number of times. The gene calls are TRBV10-3 and TRBJ2-2; D is unresolved. The CDR3 extends over 14 amino acids. The germline gives CDR1 ENHRY, CDR2 SYGVKD. Between the trimmed V and J ends, which lost 6 bases and 1 base, there was a span of 9 bases. This CDR3 reads CAISDWMNTGELFF. As DNA, the CDR3 is TGTGCCATCAGCGACTGGATGAACACCGGGGAGCTGTTTTTT.

The chain employs TRBV11-3 and TRBJ2-2; D remains unclear. Trimming left V 4 bases short and J 4 bases short, with 7 bases between. The CDR3 sequence is 13 residues long. In germline, CDR1 is SGHNT, CDR2 YENEEA. The CDR3 loop is CASSSTTTGELFF. The CDR3 nucleotides are TGTGCCAGCAGCTCGACGACCACCGGGGAGCTGTTTTTT.

This clonotype was observed a few times. The chain employs TRBV18 and TRBJ1-2; tentatively, D is TRBD1 (6 bases). Germline values: CDR1 KGHSH, CDR2 LQKENI. The germline V and J ends were trimmed by 1 base and 6 bases, with 9 bases remaining between them. The CDR3 runs to 13 residues. The chain's CDR3 is CASSPQAGDGYTF. Here the CDR3 DNA reads TGTGCCAGCTCACCACAGGCAGGGGATGGCTACACCTTC. Full variable domain (remainder filled in from reference TRBV18 and TRBJ1-2): NAGVMQNPRHLVRRRGQEARLRCSPMKGHSHVYWYRQLPEEGLKFMVYLQKENIIDESGMPKERFSAEFPKEGPSILRIQQVVRGDSAAYFCASSPQAGDGYTFGSGTRLTVV.

The rearrangement links TRBV7-2 to TRBJ1-2, with D tentatively TRBD1 (5 bases). The CDR3 loop spans 15 amino acids. V lost 0 bases, J lost 5 bases, and 13 bases lay in between. The germline V gene encodes CDR1 SGHTA and CDR2 FQGNSA. The CDR3 loop is CASSLAWGGEYGYTF. For the CDR3, the DNA is TGTGCCAGCAGCTTAGCTTGGGGAGGGGAGTATGGCTACACCTTC.

This clonotype was observed a handful of times. The genes are TRBV29-1 and TRBJ2-5; 9 bases map to TRBD1. The J call may be mistaken, given a closer DNA end match to TRBJ2-7. The germline CDR1 and CDR2 sequences are SQVTM and ANQGSEA. The CDR3 length is 14 residues. The CDR3 sequence: CSVELRDREYEQYF. The DNA of the CDR3 is TGCAGCGTCGAACTAAGGGACAGGGAATACGAGCAGTACTTC.

The chain joins TRBV11-2 to TRBJ2-5; TRBD2 matches at 7 bases. The end of the DNA fits TRBJ2-7 better, so the J call may be wrong. Germline lookup yields CDR1 SGHAT and CDR2 FQNNGV. The CDR3 extends over 15 amino acids. CDR3 loop: CASSSTSLTPYEQYF. The CDR3 nucleotides are TGTGCCAGCAGCTCGACTAGCTTGACTCCCTACGAGCAGTACTTC.

Here the CDR3 DNA reads TGTGCCAGCAGCTCAAAGGCCGGCTACGAGCAGTACTTC. It codes for CASSSKAGYEQYF. V is TRBV7-9 and J is TRBJ2-5; D unclear. The J call may be in error: the DNA end matches TRBJ2-7 better. Germline V gene data show CDR1 as SEHNR and CDR2 as FQNEAQ (reference sequence). This CDR3 is 13 amino acids long.

This clonotype was seen a few times. The chain carries TRBV7-6 and TRBJ2-4; 11 bases line up with TRBD2. The germline V gene has CDR1 SGHVS and CDR2 FNYEAQ. J was trimmed by 5 bases and V by 5 bases; bases with no gene match: 5. This CDR3 is 15 amino acids long. The CDR3 DNA sequence: TGTGCCAGCAGCCTCCTAGCGGGAGGAGAAAACATTCAGTACTTC. It codes for CASSLLAGGENIQYF.

This clonotype has just a few counts. This chain connects TRBV4-3 to TRBJ2-1, with D unresolved. This CDR3 comprises 16 residues. Germline assignment: CDR1 LGHNA and CDR2 YSLEER. Trimming shortened V by 3 bases and J by 2 bases, and 14 bases separated the two germline ends. CDR3 residues: CASSHLPGPTYNEQFF. CDR3 in DNA: TGCGCCAGCAGCCATCTTCCGGGTCCGACCTACAATGAGCAGTTCTTC.

The chain joins TRBV29-1 to TRBJ1-2, with 8 bases lining up with TRBD1. The germline CDR1 and CDR2 sequences are SQVTM and ANQGSEA. The CDR3 runs 11 residues. DNA of the CDR3: TGCGCCCAACCAGGGGGCAGTGGCTACACCTTC. Protein sequence: CAQPGGSGYTF.

The chain recombines TRBV2 with TRBJ2-5; D perhaps matches TRBD1 (5 bases). From germline, CDR1 is SNHLY and CDR2 FYNNEI. The CDR3 sequence is 16 residues long. The V gene lost 4 bases and the J gene lost 0 bases, with 15 bases spanning the gap. The CDR3 region is CASSVMGRDNQETQYF. In nucleotides, the CDR3 is TGTGCCAGCAGTGTCATGGGGCGAGACAACCAAGAGACCCAGTACTTC. The full variable domain, in which reference TRBV2 and TRBJ2-5 provide the parts outside the CDR3, is EPEVTQTPSHQVTQMGQEVILRCVPISNHLYFYWYRQILGQKVEFLVSFYNNEISEKSEIFDDQFSVERPDGSNFTLKIRSTKLEDSAMYFCASSVMGRDNQETQYFGPGTRLLVL.

This clonotype has a handful of counts. The V gene is TRBV6-6, the J gene TRBJ1-2; no clear D gene. Trimming removed 4 bases from V and 0 bases from J, with 6 bases in between. The CDR3 is 13 residues long. Germline V CDR1 and CDR2: MNHNY, SVGAGI (reference sequence). The CDR3 bases are TGTGCCAGCAGTTTTTCGGCTAACTATGGCTACACCTTC. Translating it yields CASSFSANYGYTF.

The J gene is TRBJ1-5, the V gene TRBV2; possible D gene TRBD1, 6 bases. CDR1 is SNHLY, CDR2 FYNNEI, per germline. V lost 1 base and J 4 bases, leaving 11 bases between the germline ends. The CDR3 totals 15 residues. The CDR3 DNA reads TGTGCCAGCAGTGAAGAGGGCCAGGGGAATCAGCCCCAGCATTTT. Protein product: CASSEEGQGNQPQHF.

The V gene is TRBV12-3 or TRBV12-4, the J gene TRBJ2-7; TRBD1 might be the D (7 bases). Trimming stripped 3 bases from V and 2 bases from J, with 11 bases between. CDR3 length equals 14 residues. CDR3 sequence reads: CASSFGGGTYEQYF. The CDR3 DNA reads as TGTGCCAGCAGTTTTGGAGGGGGCACCTACGAGCAGTACTTC.

V is TRBV29-1 and J is TRBJ1-5, with unresolved D. V was shortened by 6 bases and J by 6 bases, with 15 bases between the two germline ends. CDR3 length: 13 residues. Germline CDR1 SQVTM, CDR2 ANQGSEA. The CDR3 reads CSVRDRPFQPQHF. In nucleotides, the CDR3 is TGCAGCGTGAGGGATAGGCCATTTCAGCCCCAGCATTTT.

This clonotype appeared a few times. The chain has TRBV27 and TRBJ1-4; 9 nucleotides match TRBD1. The V gene end was trimmed by 1 base and the J gene end by 8 bases; junction bases not matched to a gene: 2. This CDR3 is built from 14 residues. Germline-derived CDR1 and CDR2 are MNHEY and SMNVEV (reference sequence). Written as DNA, the CDR3 is TGTGCCAGCAGTTTATTGGGGACAGGGGAAAAACTGTTTTTT. Its protein product is CASSLLGTGEKLFF. Looking up the rest from reference TRBV27 and TRBJ1-4 gives the full variable domain: EAQVTQNPRYLITVTGKKLTVTCSQNMNHEYMSWYRQDPGLGLRQIYYSMNVEVTDKGDVPEGYKVSRKEKRNFPLILESPSPNQTSLYFCASSLLGTGEKLFFGSGTQLSVL.

V usage is TRBV27 and J usage is TRBJ2-3; maybe TRBD1 (5 bases). Germline V gives CDR1 MNHEY, CDR2 SMNVEV (reference sequence). Trimming removed 5 bases at V and 4 bases at J, with 16 bases between. This CDR3 has 15 residues. CDR3 sequence reads: CASSIKGLGSDTQYF. In DNA form, the CDR3 reads TGTGCCAGCAGTATTAAGGGGCTCGGGTCAGATACGCAGTATTTT.

This chain connects TRBV21-1 to TRBJ2-1; the table's TRBD1 call for D was not verified on the DNA. TRBV21-1 is an annotated pseudogene. This CDR3 contains 17 residues. This CDR3 is CASSTLHRDREDNEQFF. DNA of the CDR3: TGTGCCAGCAGCACCCTACACCGGGACAGGGAGGACAATGAGCAGTTCTTC.